The present entry profiles one T cell receptor beta chain with its context. The antigen is undetermined. The ends lost 5 bases at V and 4 bases at J; junction bases unmatched: 11. CDR1 and CDR2 (germline): SGHRS, YFSETQ. The CDR3 has 15 amino acids. This sample was taken from a study of Ad26.COV2.S vaccination and SARS-CoV-2 variants. About the research overall: Donor joined the COV1001 Ad26.COV2.S trial arm. Participants got Ad26.COV2.S intramuscularly, once or twice 56 days apart.

Study-wide points: Relative to placebo recipients, vaccine recipients exhibited elevated spike-specific TCR breadth. Using TCR breadth and depth analyses may have led to underestimated total T cell responses.

Using immunoSEQ multiplex PCR, the repertoire was profiled, and TCRdb retains in-frame clones only, with some absent. The profile shows 300,000 to 350,000 clones, 85% of them singletons. Stated treatment: some 19 received Ad26.COV2.S at low or high dose, single or two shots; five or six received placebo; per-sample allocation not given. Sampling happened 63 days after the first vaccine or placebo injection. V is TRBV5-1 and J is TRBJ1-2; 7 nucleotides agree with TRBD1. The sample was peripheral blood, taken in a trial of Ad26.COV2.S vaccine versus placebo. The TCR sequence derives from a person aged 18 to 59 who received the Ad26.COV2.S COVID-19 vaccine or a placebo. The CDR3 protein is CASSIGTAESYGYTF. The CDR3 DNA reads TGCGCCAGCAGTATCGGGACAGCCGAATCCTATGGCTACACCTTC. Full variable domain (rest looked up from reference TRBV5-1 and TRBJ1-2): KAGVTQTPRYLIKTRGQQVTLSCSPISGHRSVSWYQQTPGQGLQFLFEYFSETQRNKGNFPGRFSGRQFSNSRSEMNVSTLELGDSALYLCASSIGTAESYGYTFGSGTRLTVV.